This T cell receptor beta chain was recovered during a study of read filtering for tumor transcriptome and immune sequencing. From roughly 400 ng of RNA, a library with molecular barcoded alpha/delta and beta/gamma adaptors was made. Each CDR3 protein is one row after TCRdb ran MiXCR on the reads. In the table there are some 40,000 distinct CDR3 sequences, about 13% of which are singletons. This clonotype was counted between two and nine times. The V end lost 6 bases, the J end lost 0 bases, and 15 bases lay between the germline ends. Looked up from germline, CDR1 is MDHEN and CDR2 is SYDVKM. The CDR3 loop spans 17 amino acids.

V gene TRBV28 combines with J gene TRBJ2-6; D is possibly TRBD1 or TRBD2 (6 bases each). Sequencing input: a population of CD138-negative cells sorted from bone marrow. The sequence was collected from a donor over 35 with multiple myeloma. The chain's CDR3 is CASRPQGLLSGANVLTF. The CDR3 DNA is TGTGCCAGCAGACCACAGGGACTCCTCTCTGGGGCCAACGTCCTGACTTTC.